This T cell receptor (beta chain) was identified during a study of cytomegalovirus exposure and HLA in healthy donors. The overall study: Among the approximately 400 donors who were genotyped, about 80% fell in the genetic ancestry cluster that is associated with self-reported Caucasian donors.

The PCR was carried out with 60 Vbeta primers and 13 Jbeta primers. Assay used: immunoSEQ multiplex PCR; TCRdb lists only in-frame clones, some missing. In the table there are about 160,000 clones, 75% to 90% of which are singletons. The TCR comes from a boy between 2 and 10 years old in good health and CMV-seronegative. Input material: PBMCs.

The CDR3 DNA reads as TGTGCCAGCAGCTTAACAGGGCCCCTTGAAGCTTTCTTT. This encodes CASSLTGPLEAFF. The rearrangement joins TRBV7-2 to TRBJ1-1, with a possible D match to TRBD1 (6 bases). CDR1 is SGHTA, CDR2 FQGNSA, per germline. The germline V and J ends were trimmed by 2 bases and 7 bases, with 11 bases remaining between them. The CDR3 has 13 amino acids. The complete variable domain, with remaining parts taken from reference TRBV7-2 and TRBJ1-1, reads GAGVSQSPSNKVTEKGKDVELRCDPISGHTALYWYRQSLGQGLEFLIYFQGNSAPDKSGLPSDRFSAERTGGSVSTLTIQRTQQEDSAVYLCASSLTGPLEAFFGQGTRLTVV.